This T cell receptor (beta chain) was sequenced in a study of beta chain features in type 1 diabetes. Overall study context: Sorted cells from all samples, numbering over 85,000,000, were examined. General observations from the study: Patients and controls would be equally affected if PCR favored shorter templates. High-TCR-expressing cells could be over-represented by cDNA sequencing. Researchers report that Type 1 diabetes patients had moderately but significantly shorter TCRB CDR3s across all four CD4+ subsets.

The investigators reverse transcribed all of the isolated RNA, so they sequenced expressed TCRB transcripts. Profiling relied on immunoSEQ multiplex PCR, and the TCRdb table lists in-frame clones only, not all of them. The table lists hundreds of thousands of clones, about an eighth of them singletons. Looked up from germline, CDR1 is MNHEY and CDR2 is SVGAGI. CDR3 length: 14 residues. Trimming took 4 bases from V and 4 from J; bases not matched to a gene: 6. CD4+ naive, central memory, regulatory and stem cell-like memory cells were sorted via CD45RO/CCR7/CD25/CD127/CD95/CD27. A note on this clone: The target antigen is unknown.

This chain links TRBV6-5 with TRBJ1-1; TRBD1 agrees at 7 bases. Sequences were obtained from naive CD4+ T cells from blood. This sequence was found in a man younger than 30 with type 1 diabetes. CDR3 in DNA: TGTGCCAGCAGTTCTAACAGGGGAATCACTGAAGCTTTCTTT. This encodes CASSSNRGITEAFF.